The 13 T cell receptor beta chains in this list originate from one sample, sequenced in a study of CD8 T cells in acute hepatitis C reinfection. Time point here: naive CD8 control sorted from an acute-time-point sample. TCRdb keeps only in-frame clones here, not all; method: immunoSEQ multiplex PCR. Of approximately 41,000 clones listed, more than 75% are singletons. Sequencing was carried out using naive CD8+ T cells from PBMCs. The source is a man aged 30-40 years with chronic hepatitis C.

This chain connects TRBV25-1 to TRBJ2-7, with D maybe TRBD2 (6 bases). This CDR3 is built from 13 residues. The V end was cut by 10 bases, the J end by 5 bases, with 18 bases between. Germline CDR1 reads MGHDK; CDR2 reads SYGVNS. CDR3 protein: CAISPGGADEQYF. The CDR3, as DNA: TGTGCCATCTCCCCCGGGGGAGCGGACGAGCAGTACTTC.

V gene TRBV29-1 combines with J gene TRBJ2-1; perhaps TRBD2 as D (5 bases). CDR1 is SQVTM and CDR2 is ANQGSEA in the germline V gene. Trimming took off 4 bases at V and 4 bases at J, with 8 bases between the two ends. This CDR3 comprises 12 residues. CDR3 region: CSVGQRYNEQFF. CDR3 DNA sequence: TGCAGCGTTGGGCAGCGGTACAATGAGCAGTTCTTC.

The V call is TRBV9, the J call TRBJ1-6, with D hard to call. This CDR3 is 15 amino acids long. Germline CDR1 and CDR2: SGDLS and YYNGEE. Deletions cut 2 bases from V and 9 bases from J, with 15 bases between. This chain's CDR3 is CASSVQQPGPSPLHF. CDR3 nucleotide sequence: TGTGCCAGCAGCGTCCAACAGCCCGGACCTTCACCCCTCCACTTT. The complete variable domain, with remaining parts taken from reference TRBV9 and TRBJ1-6, reads DSGVTQTPKHLITATGQRVTLRCSPRSGDLSVYWYQQSLDQGLQFLIQYYNGEERAKGNILERFSAQQFPDLHSELNLSSLELGDSALYFCASSVQQPGPSPLHFGNGTRLTVT.

The chain joins TRBV13 to TRBJ1-2, with 7 nucleotides matching TRBD1. CDR1 and CDR2 (germline): PRHDT, FYEKMQ (reference sequence). CDR3 length: 12 residues. J gave up 6 bases and V 6 bases, and 4 bases lay outside the gene matches. DNA for the CDR3: TGTGCCAGCAGATCGGGACAGAATGGCTACACCTTC. This translates into CASRSGQNGYTF.

The chain employs TRBV11-2 and TRBJ2-3, with 8 bases lining up with TRBD2. Germline CDR1 and CDR2: SGHAT and FQNNGV. CDR3 length: 18 amino acids. The trim removed 1 base at V and 0 bases at J, leaving 9 bases unmatched. This CDR3 is CASSLVYPSGPSTDTQYF. The CDR3 coding sequence is TGTGCCAGCAGCTTAGTCTACCCTAGCGGGCCTAGCACAGATACGCAGTATTTT.

This clone came up a few times. This sequence joins TRBV5-6 and TRBJ1-1; no reliable D call. The CDR3 spans 14 residues. CDR1 is SGHDT, CDR2 YYEEEE, per germline. The V gene lost 2 bases and the J gene lost 7 bases, with 15 bases spanning the gap. The DNA of the CDR3 is TGTGCCAGCAGCTTTTTGTTGACCGGGATTGAAGCTTTCTTT. Translation gives CASSFLLTGIEAFF.

The rearrangement links TRBV21-1 to TRBJ2-7; the table names TRBD2, a call not compared with the DNA. TRBV21-1 is a documented pseudogene. The CDR3 extends over 12 amino acids. CDR3 loop: CASSKGEMEQYF. As DNA, the CDR3 is TGTGCCAGCAGCAAAGGAGAGATGGAGCAGTACTTC.

The genes are TRBV27 and TRBJ1-5; possibly TRBD1 for D (6 bases). Germline V gene sequence: CDR1 MNHEY, CDR2 SMNVEV (reference sequence). Trimming pared 5 bases from V and 5 bases from J, leaving 16 bases between. The CDR3 spans 15 residues. CDR3 amino acids: CASSPRWGAHQPQHF. DNA for the CDR3: TGTGCCAGCAGTCCCAGGTGGGGGGCACATCAGCCCCAGCATTTT.

The chain joins TRBV2 to TRBJ2-2; the match to TRBD1 covers 7 bases. With 0 bases clipped from V and 6 bases from J, the junction kept 13 bases outside the gene matches. The CDR3 loop spans 18 amino acids. Germline V CDR1 and CDR2: SNHLY, FYNNEI. CDR3 loop: CASSEAAVQGLAPGELFF. CDR3 DNA sequence: TGTGCCAGCAGTGAAGCGGCGGTACAGGGGCTCGCCCCCGGGGAGCTGTTTTTT.

The V gene is TRBV7-6, the J gene TRBJ1-3; no firm D call. CDR1 and CDR2 (germline): SGHVS, FNYEAQ. V lost 0 bases and J lost 2, with 11 bases in between. The CDR3 consists of 16 residues. CDR3 region: CASSLAREGAGNTIYF. The CDR3 nucleotides are TGTGCCAGCAGCTTAGCCCGTGAAGGCGCTGGAAACACCATATATTTT.

The V gene is TRBV12-5, the J gene TRBJ2-3; D uncertain. Germline CDR1 reads LGHNT; CDR2 reads FRNRAP. The length of the CDR3 is 16 residues. Trimming removed 5 bases at V and 4 bases at J, with 19 bases between. CDR3 DNA: TGTGCTAGTGGTCCCACTGGCGTAGGGTACCCAGATACGCAGTATTTT. This gives the protein CASGPTGVGYPDTQYF.

This clone was recorded only once. This chain joins TRBV27 and TRBJ1-2; a weak D match, TRBD1 (5 bases). This CDR3 is built from 15 residues. V dropped 3 bases and J dropped 4 bases, with 15 bases sitting between them. Germline CDR1 is MNHEY and CDR2 is SMNVEV (reference sequence). The CDR3, as DNA: TGTGCCAGCAGTTTCTCGTCGAACGGGGGCTATGGCTACACCTTC. Translation gives CASSFSSNGGYGYTF.

The V and J genes are TRBV5-1 and TRBJ2-1; TRBD1 matches 9 bases. V dropped 7 bases and J dropped 6; count of bases not matched to a gene: 8. This CDR3 is built from 14 residues. Germline values: CDR1 SGHRS, CDR2 YFSETQ. The DNA of the CDR3 is TGCGCCAGCGGCCCGGGACAGGGTCCCAATGAGCAGTTCTTC. Translated, it gives CASGPGQGPNEQFF.